This T cell receptor beta chain was identified during a study of blood T cell repertoires in COVID-19 (dated by TCRdb to 2020 to 2022). Regarding the study in general: Samples covering the acute and convalescent phases of COVID-19 were provided by collaborators in the United States, Italy and Spain. The prospective study material was composed of cDNA or gDNA derived from T cells, B-cell-depleted T cells, or PBMCs. Deeply sampled blood TCRbeta repertoires from subjects exposed to, actively infected with, or recovered from COVID-19 were included in the dataset. The repertoires were made available in a free public database intended to serve as a resource for research on the immune response to SARS-CoV-2. Samples were obtained from the ongoing ImmuneRACE study (first 160 participants) and from over 1,000 subjects provided by 6 global collaborators. Sample metadata almost always included a de-identified subject ID, COVID-19 status, age in years and sex. Where available, HLA class I and class II types were obtained from metadata supplied by the sample provider rather than from assay-based typing.

TCRbeta CDR3 regions were amplified from genomic DNA by means of the immunoSEQ Assay, a bias-controlled multiplex PCR. Regarding the original processing steps: The number of nucleated cells in each sample was estimated by amplification of reference gene primers within the assay. To quantify the absolute abundance of each unique TCRbeta CDR3 rearrangement, sequence reads were collapsed and filtered. For each sample, productive Simpson clonality was calculated as the square root of Simpson's diversity index across productive rearrangements. Entries here come from immuneACCESS through TCRdb and include only in-frame sequences with V and J called. Some clones fail to appear in such tables; in the studies checked, an unresolved V gene covers under half of the shortfall, and the cause of the remainder is unknown. The V and J calls and the clone size are those of that table, but D and trimming were determined from the DNA. For this sample the table gives roughly 150,000 clones, of which 85% were detected only once. The ten largest account for less than 7% of the sample.

Note on this clone: The antigen it recognizes is unknown. No much larger clone is present one base from it, and per-base qualities are unavailable.

General conclusions and limits of the study: The quantity of clinical and demographic metadata differed by source and by participant and was supplied without curation.

Participants in the prospective study were aged roughly 18 to 100 years, lived in over 20 United States geographic areas, and enrolled through a virtual design. To assign participants to cohorts, the prospective study relied on clinical history that participants themselves reported in a screening survey and a study questionnaire. Recovered participants in ImmuneRACE Cohort 3 were defined by two consecutive negative NP/OP PCR tests, clearance by a healthcare professional, or resolution of symptoms. Mobile phlebotomists in the prospective study collected whole blood, serum and a nasopharyngeal or oropharyngeal swab from every participant. Participants in the prospective study had the option to provide additional blood draws and questionnaires over a roughly 2-month period. Blood samples from the prospective study were shipped frozen or at room temperature prior to DNA extraction. This sequence was found in a woman between 40 and 55 years old who had recovered from COVID-19. The sample was PBMCs or T cells enriched from blood (not recorded which).

The CDR3 here reads CASSDSTNSYNEQFF. The nucleotides read TGTGCCAGCAGTGACTCGACAAACTCCTACAATGAGCAGTTCTTC. The chain is encoded by TRBV6-4 joined to TRBJ2-1, with no reliable assignment of the D segment. Including cysteine and phenylalanine, the CDR3 has 15 amino acids. Left in the record is the CDR3 DNA by itself, 45 bases read in frame from the first base. The germline V gene yields MRHNA for CDR1 and SNTAGT for CDR2. V is cut by 0 bases and J by 0 bases, and the space between the germline ends is 6 bases.